The sequence of this T cell receptor beta chain was determined in a study of blood T cell repertoires in COVID-19. Overall study: Italy, Spain and the United States were the sources of the convalescent and acute COVID-19 samples. Nucleic acid was either cDNA or gDNA, and it came from T cells, B-cell-depleted T cells, or PBMCs.

Assay used: immunoSEQ multiplex PCR; TCRdb lists only in-frame clones, some missing. This table holds roughly 250,000 clones, about nine tenths found once. The V gene lost 3 bases and the J gene lost 4 bases, with 11 bases spanning the gap. Germline V gives CDR1 WSHSY, CDR2 SAAADI. This CDR3 is 14 amino acids long. Input material: peripheral blood. The sequence derives from a man in his fifties or sixties who had recovered from COVID-19. The rearrangement uses TRBV10-2 and TRBJ2-3, with D possibly TRBD1 on 6 matching bases. CDR3 coding DNA: TGCGCCAGCAGTGATTGGACAGTTTCAGATACGCAGTATTTT. It translates to CASSDWTVSDTQYF.